Below are 26 T cell receptor beta chains sequenced from a single sample in a study of shared clonotypes between healthy human individuals. Generated by immunoSEQ multiplex PCR, the TCRdb table keeps only in-frame clones and is missing some. This sample has fewer than 1 million clones, with 96% found just once. It was CD45RO-negative cells, positively selected for CCR7, that made up naive CD8 cells, with terminally differentiated effector memory CD45RA+ cells excluded. Source material: naive CD8+ T cells sorted from blood. The receptor source for this set is a man under 40 in good health.

The chain has TRBV7-9 and TRBJ1-5, with D perhaps TRBD1 (5 bases). The V gene's germline CDR1 is SEHNR and CDR2 FQNEAQ (reference sequence). V was cut by 1 base and J by 15 bases, with 13 bases left in between. The CDR3 covers 12 residues. The chain's CDR3 is CASSLGGHELHF. As DNA, the CDR3 is TGTGCCAGCAGCTTAGGAGGACATGAGTTGCATTTT.

On this clone: This sample also contains other DNA sequences that code for the same CDR3. This chain uses TRBV27 with TRBJ2-1; 9 positions match TRBD2. The CDR3 covers 16 residues. The junction had 3 bases not matched to a gene; V was cut back by 2 bases and J by 1 base. CDR1 and CDR2 from the germline V gene are MNHEY and SMNVEV (reference sequence). The CDR3 sequence is CASSLSTSGSYNEQFF. The CDR3 nucleotides are TGTGCCAGCAGTTTAAGCACTAGCGGGTCCTACAATGAGCAGTTCTTC.

The gene calls are TRBV5-1 and TRBJ2-2; a weak D match, TRBD2 (5 bases). V dropped 3 bases and J dropped 6 bases, with 6 bases sitting between them. CDR1 and CDR2 from the germline V gene are SGHRS and YFSETQ. This CDR3 has 12 amino acids. CDR3 DNA: TGCGCCAGCAGCTCGCGGGCCGGGGAGCTGTTTTTT. Protein sequence: CASSSRAGELFF.

The rearrangement joins TRBV7-9 to TRBJ2-7; 7 bases fit TRBD2. This CDR3 is built from 13 residues. CDR1 is SEHNR and CDR2 is FQNEAQ in the germline V gene (reference sequence). Trimming cost V 5 bases and J 4 bases; bases outside gene matches: 5. For the CDR3, the DNA is TGTGCCAGCAGCCGGGAGGACACTTACGAGCAGTACTTC. Translating gives CASSREDTYEQYF.

The sample holds a few counts of this clone. The J gene is TRBJ2-5, the V gene TRBV13, with D uncertain. The germline V and J ends were trimmed by 5 bases and 5 bases, with 6 bases remaining between them. Germline CDR1 and CDR2: PRHDT and FYEKMQ (reference sequence). CDR3 length: 11 amino acids. The CDR3 reads CASSLMETQYF. The CDR3, as DNA: TGTGCCAGCAGCCTCATGGAGACCCAGTACTTC.

J is TRBJ2-7 and V is TRBV27; no firm D call. Germline V CDR1 and CDR2: MNHEY, SMNVEV (reference sequence). The V end lost 2 bases, the J end lost 4 bases, and 24 bases lay between the germline ends. The CDR3 sequence is 18 residues long. The DNA of the CDR3 is TGTGCCAGCAGTTTAGGCGTCTTGGGCGGAGAAGGGTGGTACGAGCAGTACTTC. Translated: CASSLGVLGGEGWYEQYF.

This clone was seen once. J is TRBJ1-2 and V is TRBV19; no clear D. The CDR3 totals 10 residues. V was clipped by 9 bases and J by 3 bases, with 5 bases between them. Germline V gene sequence: CDR1 LNHDA, CDR2 SQIVND (reference sequence). The CDR3 nucleotides are TGTGCCAGCCGGGACTATGGCTACACCTTC. Encoded protein: CASRDYGYTF. The full variable domain, completed using reference TRBV19 and TRBJ1-2, is DGGITQSPKYLFRKEGQNVTLSCEQNLNHDAMYWYRQDPGQGLRLIYYSQIVNDFQKGDIAEGYSVSREKKESFPLTVTSAQKNPTAFYLCASRDYGYTFGSGTRLTVV.

The chain uses TRBV7-9 and TRBJ1-3, with a possible D match to TRBD1 (6 bases). The CDR3 covers 16 residues. Germline values: CDR1 SEHNR, CDR2 FQNEAQ (reference sequence). The V end lost 4 bases, the J end lost 0 bases, and 13 bases lay between the germline ends. The CDR3 nucleotides read TGTGCCAGCAGCTGGGGATGGGACAACTCTGGAAACACCATATATTTT. The encoded protein is CASSWGWDNSGNTIYF. Supplemented by reference TRBV7-9 and TRBJ1-3, the full variable domain reads DTGVSQNPRHKITKRGQNVTFRCDPISEHNRLYWYRQTLGQGPEFLTYFQNEAQLEKSRLLSDRFSAERPKGSFSTLEIQRTEQGDSAMYLCASSWGWDNSGNTIYFGEGSWLTVV.

The chain carries TRBV29-1 and TRBJ2-1, with 7 bases lining up with TRBD2. The V gene's germline CDR1 is SQVTM and CDR2 ANQGSEA. The V and J ends lost 8 bases and 6 bases, in that order; junction bases with no gene match: 7. This CDR3 is built from 12 residues. In nucleotides, the CDR3 is TGCAGCCATACTAGCGTTTCCAATGAGCAGTTCTTC. Encoded protein: CSHTSVSNEQFF.

V and J are TRBV5-1 and TRBJ2-5; D gene unclear. Trimming removed 0 bases at V and 1 base at J, with 7 bases between. There are 14 residues in the CDR3. Germline CDR1 is SGHRS and CDR2 is YFSETQ. CDR3 residues: CASSLDPVQETQYF. CDR3 coding DNA: TGCGCCAGCAGCTTGGATCCGGTCCAAGAGACCCAGTACTTC. Combining the CDR3 with reference TRBV5-1 and TRBJ2-5 gives the whole variable domain KAGVTQTPRYLIKTRGQQVTLSCSPISGHRSVSWYQQTPGQGLQFLFEYFSETQRNKGNFPGRFSGRQFSNSRSEMNVSTLELGDSALYLCASSLDPVQETQYFGPGTRLLVL.

This clone appeared a few times. This chain joins TRBV29-1 and TRBJ1-4; TRBD1 might be the D (5 bases). CDR1 SQVTM and CDR2 ANQGSEA come from the germline V gene. V shed 7 bases and J shed 6 bases, with 18 bases lying between them. The CDR3 covers 14 residues. CDR3 amino acids: CSAGFGAVDEKLFF. DNA of the CDR3: TGCAGCGCTGGGTTCGGGGCGGTGGATGAAAAACTGTTTTTT.

The table lists this clone with a count of one. The V call is TRBV7-9, the J call TRBJ2-2; D gene unclear. Per germline, CDR1 SEHNR and CDR2 FQNEAQ (reference sequence). V was shortened by 5 bases and J by 2 bases, with 12 bases between the two germline ends. The CDR3 runs 15 residues. The CDR3 reads CASSRTDLNTGELFF. The CDR3 DNA follows: TGTGCCAGCAGCCGGACGGACCTAAACACCGGGGAGCTGTTTTTT.

For this clone: Other DNA sequences in this sample translate to the same CDR3. The rearrangement joins TRBV30 to TRBJ2-1; D remains unclear. The CDR3 contains 12 residues. The germline CDR1 and CDR2 sequences are GTSNPN and SVGIG (reference sequence). V gave up 3 bases and J gave up 6 bases, with 9 bases separating them. DNA for the CDR3: TGTGCCTGGAGCGTTGGTAGCAATGAGCAGTTCTTC. This translates into CAWSVGSNEQFF.

V gene TRBV28 combines with J gene TRBJ1-1; D perhaps matches TRBD1 (6 bases). Trimming removed 4 bases at V and 5 bases at J, with 14 bases between. This CDR3 is built from 14 residues. Germline V gives CDR1 MDHEN, CDR2 SYDVKM. The CDR3 protein is CASSYRDTRTEAFF. DNA of the CDR3: TGTGCCAGCAGTTACCGGGACACGCGGACTGAAGCTTTCTTT.

This clone was counted once. This sequence joins TRBV7-2 and TRBJ2-7; 7 bases map to TRBD2. This CDR3 comprises 16 residues. The germline CDR1 and CDR2 sequences are SGHTA and FQGNSA. V dropped 3 bases and J dropped 6; count of bases not matched to a gene: 14. CDR3: CASSLPGRAQISEQYF. DNA for the CDR3: TGTGCCAGCAGCTTGCCGGGGAGGGCACAAATCTCCGAGCAGTACTTC. The variable domain in full, with the rest retrieved from reference TRBV7-2 and TRBJ2-7, is GAGVSQSPSNKVTEKGKDVELRCDPISGHTALYWYRQSLGQGLEFLIYFQGNSAPDKSGLPSDRFSAERTGGSVSTLTIQRTQQEDSAVYLCASSLPGRAQISEQYFGPGTRLTVT.

Here the CDR3 reads CASRHRDTANTGELFF. The CDR3 bases are TGTGCCAGCAGACACCGGGACACGGCGAACACCGGGGAGCTGTTTTTT. The chain recombines TRBV7-9 with TRBJ2-2; tentatively, D is TRBD1 (6 bases). This CDR3 has 16 amino acids. Looked up from germline, CDR1 is SEHNR and CDR2 is FQNEAQ (reference sequence). V lost 6 bases, J lost 0 bases, and 14 bases lay in between.

This clone was counted a single time. The chain links TRBV11-2 to TRBJ1-5, with 8 positions matching TRBD1. The V segment lost 7 bases and the J segment 6 bases; nucleotides outside the gene matches: 8. Germline CDR1 and CDR2: SGHAT and FQNNGV. CDR3 length equals 14 residues. This CDR3 is CASTLTGGSQPQHF. The CDR3 DNA sequence: TGTGCCAGCACCCTAACAGGGGGTAGTCAGCCCCAGCATTTT.

The chain has TRBV7-9 and TRBJ2-3; 12 bases are shared with TRBD2. The CDR3 runs 16 residues. The germline CDR1 and CDR2 sequences are SEHNR and FQNEAQ (reference sequence). The V gene end was trimmed by 3 bases and the J gene end by 6 bases; junction bases not matched to a gene: 7. CDR3 bases: TGTGCCAGCAGCTTCTTCGGACTAGCGGGATCTGATACGCAGTATTTT. Encoded protein: CASSFFGLAGSDTQYF.

The J gene is TRBJ2-1, the V gene TRBV4-1; 11 positions match TRBD2. The V segment lost 2 bases and the J segment 7 bases; nucleotides outside the gene matches: 13. The CDR3 loop spans 18 amino acids. CDR1 and CDR2 (germline): MGHRA, YSYEKL. The CDR3 sequence is CASSQPTSGSYLGNEQFF. Here the CDR3 DNA reads TGCGCCAGCAGCCAACCCACTAGCGGGAGTTATCTTGGGAATGAGCAGTTCTTC.

The chain uses TRBV5-4 and TRBJ1-4, with D possibly TRBD1 on 5 matching bases. This CDR3 contains 14 residues. Germline lookup yields CDR1 SGHNT and CDR2 YYREEE (reference sequence). The V end lost 5 bases, the J end lost 7 bases, and 15 bases lay between the germline ends. This CDR3 reads CASSPGTGGEKLFF. The CDR3 nucleotides read TGTGCCAGCAGTCCCGGGACCGGAGGTGAAAAACTGTTTTTT.

The chain combines TRBV27 with TRBJ1-2; weak D call: TRBD1 (6 bases). CDR3 length: 14 residues. The ends were cut back, 10 bases at V and 2 bases at J, with 17 bases in the middle. Per the germline V gene, CDR1 is MNHEY and CDR2 is SMNVEV (reference sequence). The CDR3 protein is CAIMDRERNYGYTF. The CDR3 nucleotides are TGTGCCATTATGGACAGAGAAAGGAACTATGGCTACACCTTC.

The chain uses TRBV6-5 and TRBJ2-5; D not certain. With 7 bases removed from V and 3 bases from J, the gap between germline ends came to 9 bases. This CDR3 has 12 residues. Germline loops: CDR1 MNHEY, CDR2 SVGAGI. CDR3 residues: CASKGAKETQYF. The CDR3, as DNA: TGTGCCAGCAAGGGCGCTAAAGAGACCCAGTACTTC.

The chain couples TRBV4-1 to TRBJ1-1; D is undetermined. The CDR3 has 13 residues. V lost 3 bases and J lost 0, with 5 bases in between. Per the germline V gene, CDR1 is MGHRA and CDR2 is YSYEKL. CDR3 region: CASSQAMNTEAFF. As DNA, the CDR3 is TGCGCCAGCAGCCAGGCAATGAACACTGAAGCTTTCTTT.

This sequence joins TRBV10-1 and TRBJ2-1, with 11 bases identical to TRBD2. Germline V lookup: CDR1 WNHNN, CDR2 SYGVQD (reference sequence). CDR3 length: 19 residues. The junction had 15 bases not matched to a gene; V was cut back by 0 bases and J by 8 bases. The CDR3, as DNA: TGCGCCAGCAGTGAGTCGGTGGTTAGCGGGAGGGCCGGGTCGGATGAGCAGTTCTTC. Its protein product is CASSESVVSGRAGSDEQFF.

This clone was counted once. This chain links TRBV13 with TRBJ2-1, with D maybe TRBD1 (5 bases). Trimming cost V 5 bases and J 8 bases, with 13 bases left between them. Germline V gene lookup returns CDR1 PRHDT and CDR2 FYEKMQ (reference sequence). CDR3 length: 13 amino acids. CDR3 in DNA: TGTGCCAGCAGCCATAACAGGTGGGATGAGCAGTTCTTC. Translated: CASSHNRWDEQFF.

This sequence joins TRBV29-1 and TRBJ2-6; 10 nucleotides match TRBD1. This CDR3 has 16 residues. V shed 4 bases and J 3 bases; nucleotides not matched to a gene: 6. CDR1 SQVTM and CDR2 ANQGSEA come from the germline V gene. The CDR3 reads CSVAETGGFGANVLTF. CDR3 coding DNA: TGCAGCGTTGCTGAGACAGGGGGCTTTGGGGCCAACGTCCTGACTTTC. The complete variable domain, with remaining parts taken from reference TRBV29-1 and TRBJ2-6, reads SAVISQKPSRDICQRGTSLTIQCQVDSQVTMMFWYRQQPGQSLTLIATANQGSEATYESGFVIDKFPISRPNLTFSTLTVSNMSPEDSSIYLCSVAETGGFGANVLTFGAGSRLTVL.